This T cell receptor (beta chain) came from a study of T cell responses to AZD1222 COVID-19 vaccine (dated by TCRdb to the early 2020s). Turning to the overall study: AZD1222 recipients with second doses at about 4 weeks or about 12 weeks were pooled, because spike-specific TCR depth and breadth did not differ between schedules. A total of about 230 trial participants underwent TCR sequencing, of whom about 210 received two doses of AZD1222 and 26 received two doses of the MenACWY control vaccine. Enrollment into the trials was organized by age into subgroups of 18-55, 56-69 and 70-plus years, and those subgroups contained about 160, 30 and 59 TCR-sequenced participants, respectively.

The sample's time point label, in plain terms: baseline before first vaccination. Vaccinee samples were obtained from the UK trials COV001 and COV002, which included a single-blind randomized controlled phase 2/3 trial of AZD1222 (ChAdOx1 nCoV-19) in healthy adults. For TCRbeta chain sequencing, PBMC samples were collected from trial participants at day 0 and at day 28 after the second dose. The investigation overall reported the following: Participants were mostly white British and included more females than males, and it was suggested by the authors that clonal diversity may have been underestimated. Vaccine-associated CD4 TCRs spanned the whole spike protein, with dominant responses in regions 160-218 and 743-854. The 56-69-year group was small, and its depth increase did not reach significance, likely because of low power. Reportedly, almost half of the unique spike-specific TCRs recognized epitopes lying outside the regions that are mutated in the B.1.351 and B.1.1.7 variants. Spike-specific TCR breadth and depth rose significantly after two AZD1222 doses compared with day 0 and with MenACWY recipients. Because no day 14 peak-response samples were available, the repertoires could be characterized only after the peak T cell response. Conclusions about previously exposed vaccinees were limited because only a handful of AZD1222 recipients were SARS-CoV-2 seropositive at baseline.

Notes on this clone: Its antigen target is currently unknown. Base qualities are not recorded, but no much larger clone differs from it by a single base.

The CDR3 regions of human TCRbeta chains were analyzed by immunosequencing. Regarding the original processing steps: TCRs in the repertoires were compared against a reference library of SARS-CoV-2-specific TCRs that had been generated with the MIRA antigen-specificity platform. Breadth meant the fraction of unique TCRs that were SARS-CoV-2-associated, whereas depth meant the fraction of total T cells that were SARS-CoV-2-associated. Using the MIRA data, each spike-specific TCR was mapped to the spike region that the TCR reacts to and placed in a CD4 or CD8 class. Log10-transformed breadth and depth values were compared by one-way ANOVA with Sidak's multiple comparisons tests. The source is immuneACCESS, and TCRdb retained only in-frame sequences with V and J called. Part of the clones is not carried over; for the studies checked, unresolved V genes explain less than half of this, and the remainder is unexplained. Clone size and V and J calls were adopted from that table, with D and trimming inferred from the DNA. A total of about 73,000 clones appear in this sample, around 88% of them only once. The top ten constitute 20% of the sample.

From cysteine to phenylalanine, the CDR3 is 16 amino acids long. Only the CDR3 portion is preserved as DNA: 48 bases, with reading frame beginning at the first base. The sequence links TRBV21-1 to TRBJ2-3; the table's D call TRBD2 went unverified against the DNA. TRBV21-1 is a documented pseudogene. Material: peripheral blood, obtained on day 0 of AZD1222 vaccination. The sequence was obtained from an adult in good health. The CDR3 loop reads CASKPWEGFVSDTQYF. DNA sequence: TGTGCCAGCAAACCGTGGGAGGGTTTTGTGTCAGATACGCAGTATTTT.